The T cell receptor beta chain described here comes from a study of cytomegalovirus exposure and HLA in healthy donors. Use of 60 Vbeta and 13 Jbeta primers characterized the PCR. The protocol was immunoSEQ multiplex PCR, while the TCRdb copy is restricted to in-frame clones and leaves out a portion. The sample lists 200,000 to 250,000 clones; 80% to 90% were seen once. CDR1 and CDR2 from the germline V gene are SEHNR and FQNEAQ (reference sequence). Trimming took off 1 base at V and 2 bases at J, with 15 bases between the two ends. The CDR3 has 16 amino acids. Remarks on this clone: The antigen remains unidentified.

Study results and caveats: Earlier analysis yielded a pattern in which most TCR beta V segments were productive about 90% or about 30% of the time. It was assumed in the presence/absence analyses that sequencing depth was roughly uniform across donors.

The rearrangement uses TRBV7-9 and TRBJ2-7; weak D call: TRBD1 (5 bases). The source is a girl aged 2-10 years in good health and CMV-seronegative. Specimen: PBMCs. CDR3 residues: CASSLGLGRDPYEQYF. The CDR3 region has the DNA TGTGCCAGCAGCTTAGGGCTTGGCAGGGATCCCTACGAGCAGTACTTC.